This T cell receptor beta chain came from a study of blood T cell repertoires in COVID-19 (dated by TCRdb to the early 2020s). Some background on the complete study: Collaborator samples came from the United States, Italy and Spain and covered acute and convalescent phases of COVID-19. The prospective study material was composed of cDNA or gDNA derived from T cells, B-cell-depleted T cells, or PBMCs. The dataset comprised deeply sampled blood TCRbeta repertoires from subjects exposed to, actively infected with, or recovered from COVID-19. The repertoires were released in a freely available public database meant as a resource for research on the immune response to SARS-CoV-2. Samples came from the ongoing ImmuneRACE study (first 160 participants) plus 1,254 subjects from 6 global collaborators. Sample metadata almost always included a de-identified subject ID, COVID-19 status, age in years and sex. Where HLA class I and class II types were available, the types were taken from metadata supplied by the sample provider, not from assay-based typing. General study outcomes and caveats: The amount of clinical and demographic metadata varied by source and participant and was provided uncurated.

TCRbeta CDR3 regions were amplified from genomic DNA using the immunoSEQ Assay, a bias-controlled multiplex PCR. Processing in the source paper ran as follows. The number of nucleated cells in each sample was estimated from the amplification of reference gene primers within the assay. To quantify the absolute abundance of each unique TCRbeta CDR3 rearrangement, sequence reads were collapsed and filtered. Productive Simpson clonality was computed per sample as the square root of Simpson's diversity index over productive rearrangements. As stored in TCRdb, this immuneACCESS dataset retains in-frame rearrangements with V and J assigned. A fraction of the clones does not appear; measured against another copy, unresolved V genes explain less than half of the discrepancy, and the remainder lacks a known reason. V and J calls and clone size are given by that table; D and trimming were obtained from the DNA. This sample gives 150,000 to 200,000 clones in total; more than 75% of them show up just once. In total, the top ten clones hold 18% of the sample.

Whole blood was collected in K2EDTA tubes by collaborating institutions according to the institutions' own protocols. For TCRbeta analysis, collaborators shipped samples in one of three forms: frozen whole blood, isolated PBMCs, or DNA extracted from either of those sample types. With respect to this clone: The antigen this receptor binds is unknown. No clone much larger than this one lies a single base away; base qualities are absent.

The receptor was isolated from a man between 60 and 70 years old with active or convalescent COVID-19. The specimen sequenced was peripheral blood.

Here the CDR3 is given as CASSQDLRWRQGARNQPQHF. The DNA sequence is given as TGCGCCAGCAGCCAAGATCTTCGTTGGCGGCAGGGGGCTCGCAATCAGCCCCAGCATTTT. The rearranged segments are TRBV4-1 and TRBJ1-5; 8 bases in the middle match TRBD1. The CDR3, from cysteine to phenylalanine, totals 20 residues. CDR3 DNA is the only sequence kept; it has 60 bases, read in frame from the first base. Reading the germline V gene gives CDR1 MGHRA and CDR2 YSYEKL. Germline trimming amounts to 0 bases on V and 2 bases on J, with 15 as the count of junction bases outside the gene matches.